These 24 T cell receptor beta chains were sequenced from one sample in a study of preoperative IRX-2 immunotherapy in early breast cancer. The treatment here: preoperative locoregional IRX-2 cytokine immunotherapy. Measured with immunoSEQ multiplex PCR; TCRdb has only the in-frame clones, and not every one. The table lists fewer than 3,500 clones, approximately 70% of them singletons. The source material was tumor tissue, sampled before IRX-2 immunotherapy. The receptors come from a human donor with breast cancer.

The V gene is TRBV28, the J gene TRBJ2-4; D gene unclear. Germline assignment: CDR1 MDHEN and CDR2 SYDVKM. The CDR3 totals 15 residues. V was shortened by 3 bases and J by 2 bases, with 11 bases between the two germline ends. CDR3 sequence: CASSFPIGTKNIQYF. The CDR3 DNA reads TGTGCCAGCAGTTTCCCCATCGGCACCAAAAACATTCAGTACTTC.

In DNA form, the CDR3 reads TGTGCCAGCAGTTTCCCGGGGGGAGGGACTGAAGCTTTCTTT. Amino acids: CASSFPGGGTEAFF. The chain combines TRBV6-8 with TRBJ1-1; a weak D match, TRBD1 (5 bases). CDR1 is MNHGY, CDR2 SAAAGT, per germline. CDR3 size: 14 residues. V lost 4 bases to trimming and J lost 5 bases, with 14 bases between them.

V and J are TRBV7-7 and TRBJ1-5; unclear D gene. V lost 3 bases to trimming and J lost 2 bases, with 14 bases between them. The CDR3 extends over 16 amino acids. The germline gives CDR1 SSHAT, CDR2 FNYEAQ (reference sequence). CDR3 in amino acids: CASSLPNRTGNQPQHF. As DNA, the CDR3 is TGTGCCAGCAGCTTGCCCAATCGGACGGGCAATCAGCCCCAGCATTTT.

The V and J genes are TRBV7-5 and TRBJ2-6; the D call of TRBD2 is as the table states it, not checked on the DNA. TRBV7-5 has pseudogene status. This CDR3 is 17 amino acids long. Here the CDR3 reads CASSPLPAGGGANVLTF. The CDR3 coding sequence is TGTGCCAGCAGCCCCCTACCCGCGGGAGGTGGGGCCAACGTCCTGACTTTC.

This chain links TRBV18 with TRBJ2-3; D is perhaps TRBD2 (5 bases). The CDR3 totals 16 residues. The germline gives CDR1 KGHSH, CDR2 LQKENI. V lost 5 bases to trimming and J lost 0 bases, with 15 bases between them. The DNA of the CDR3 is TGTGCCAGCTCAAAACAGCAACGGACTAGCACAGATACGCAGTATTTT. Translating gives CASSKQQRTSTDTQYF.

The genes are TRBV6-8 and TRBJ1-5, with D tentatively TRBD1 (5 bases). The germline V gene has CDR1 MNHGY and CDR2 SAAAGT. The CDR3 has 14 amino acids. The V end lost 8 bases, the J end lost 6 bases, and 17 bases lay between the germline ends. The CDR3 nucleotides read TGTGCCAGCCGTTCGGGGGGAAATAGTCAGCCCCAGCATTTT. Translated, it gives CASRSGGNSQPQHF.

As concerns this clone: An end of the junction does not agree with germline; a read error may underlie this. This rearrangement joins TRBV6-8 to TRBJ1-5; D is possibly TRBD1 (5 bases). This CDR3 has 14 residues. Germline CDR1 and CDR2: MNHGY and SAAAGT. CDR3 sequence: CAISGWGGNQPQHF. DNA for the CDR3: TGTGCCATCAGTGGTTGGGGGGGCAATCAGCCCCAGCATTTT.

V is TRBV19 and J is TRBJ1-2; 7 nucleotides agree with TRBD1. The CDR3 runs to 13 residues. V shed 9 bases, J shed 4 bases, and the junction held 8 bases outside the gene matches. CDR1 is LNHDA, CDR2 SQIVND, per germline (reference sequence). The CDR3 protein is CASGKGGAYGYTF. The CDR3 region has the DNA TGTGCCAGCGGGAAAGGGGGCGCCTATGGCTACACCTTC.

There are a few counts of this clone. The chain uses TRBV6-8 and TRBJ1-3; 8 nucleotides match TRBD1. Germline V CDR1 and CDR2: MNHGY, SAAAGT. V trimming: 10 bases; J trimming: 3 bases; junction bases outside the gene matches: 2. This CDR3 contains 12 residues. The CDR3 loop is CAIDRGGNTIYF. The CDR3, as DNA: TGTGCCATTGACAGGGGTGGAAACACCATATATTTT.

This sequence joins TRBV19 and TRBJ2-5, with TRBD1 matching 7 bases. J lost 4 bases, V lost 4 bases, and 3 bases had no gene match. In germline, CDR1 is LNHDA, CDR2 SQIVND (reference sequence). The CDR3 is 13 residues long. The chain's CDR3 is CASSTYRGETQYF. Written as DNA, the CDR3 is TGTGCCAGTAGTACTTACAGGGGAGAGACCCAGTACTTC.

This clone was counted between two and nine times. The CDR3 loop reads CASSIVGWGQRDEAFF. The CDR3 nucleotides are TGTGCCAGTAGTATAGTGGGCTGGGGGCAGAGAGATGAAGCTTTCTTT. The chain recombines TRBV19 with TRBJ1-1; possible D gene TRBD1, 6 bases. CDR3 length equals 16 residues. V lost 1 base and J 7 bases, leaving 19 bases between the germline ends. Germline V gene data show CDR1 as LNHDA and CDR2 as SQIVND (reference sequence).

Written as DNA, the CDR3 is TGTGCCAGCAGCTGGGGAGGGCCAACCTACGAGCAGTACTTC. It yields the protein CASSWGGPTYEQYF. J is TRBJ2-7 and V is TRBV11-3, with TRBD2 identical over 7 bases. The CDR3 has 14 amino acids. V was clipped by 4 bases and J by 2 bases; unmatched bases: 5. CDR1 is SGHNT and CDR2 is YENEEA in the germline V gene. Variable domain in full (rest from reference TRBV11-3 and TRBJ2-7): EAGVVQSPRYKIIEKKQPVAFWCNPISGHNTLYWYLQNLGQGPELLIRYENEEAVDDSQLPKDRFSAERLKGVDSTLKIQPAELGDSAVYLCASSWGGPTYEQYFGPGTRLTVT.

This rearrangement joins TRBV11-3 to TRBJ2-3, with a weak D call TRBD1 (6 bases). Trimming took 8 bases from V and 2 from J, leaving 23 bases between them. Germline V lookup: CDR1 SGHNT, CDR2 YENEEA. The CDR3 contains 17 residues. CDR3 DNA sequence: TGTGCCAGCCTTACATACGGACAGATCAACCCCACAGATACGCAGTATTTT. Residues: CASLTYGQINPTDTQYF.

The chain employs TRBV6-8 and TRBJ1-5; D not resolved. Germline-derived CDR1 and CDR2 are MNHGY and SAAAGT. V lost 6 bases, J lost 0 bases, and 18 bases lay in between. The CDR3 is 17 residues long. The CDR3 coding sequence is TGTGCCAGCAGGCCCACTCGGGGTTTGCATAGCAATCAGCCCCAGCATTTT. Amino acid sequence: CASRPTRGLHSNQPQHF.

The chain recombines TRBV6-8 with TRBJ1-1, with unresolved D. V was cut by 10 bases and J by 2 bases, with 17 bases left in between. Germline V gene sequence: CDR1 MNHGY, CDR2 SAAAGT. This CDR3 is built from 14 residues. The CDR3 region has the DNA TGTGCCACGCGCCAGGTCCTCATAAACACTGAAGCTTTCTTT. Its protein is CATRQVLINTEAFF.

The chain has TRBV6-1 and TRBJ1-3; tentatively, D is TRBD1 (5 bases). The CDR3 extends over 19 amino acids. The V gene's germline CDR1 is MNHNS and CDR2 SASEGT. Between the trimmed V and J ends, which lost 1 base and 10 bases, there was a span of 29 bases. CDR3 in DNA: TGTGCCAGCAGTGAAGTCTACAGGAACGTACGAAAGGGCCCGGGAACCATATATTTT. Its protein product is CASSEVYRNVRKGPGTIYF.

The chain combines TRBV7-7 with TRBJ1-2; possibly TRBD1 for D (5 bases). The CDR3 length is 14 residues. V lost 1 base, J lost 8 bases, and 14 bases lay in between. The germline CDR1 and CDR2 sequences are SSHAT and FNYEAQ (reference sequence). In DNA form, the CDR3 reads TGTGCCAGCAGCTTAGAGGGACGAGAGAGGGGCTACACCTTC. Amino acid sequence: CASSLEGRERGYTF.

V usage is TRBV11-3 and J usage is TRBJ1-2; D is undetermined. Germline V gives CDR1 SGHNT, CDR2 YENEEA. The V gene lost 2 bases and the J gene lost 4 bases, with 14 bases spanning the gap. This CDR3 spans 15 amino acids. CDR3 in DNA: TGTGCCAGCAGCTTACTGACGGGTGGAAGCTATGGCTACACCTTC. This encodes CASSLLTGGSYGYTF.

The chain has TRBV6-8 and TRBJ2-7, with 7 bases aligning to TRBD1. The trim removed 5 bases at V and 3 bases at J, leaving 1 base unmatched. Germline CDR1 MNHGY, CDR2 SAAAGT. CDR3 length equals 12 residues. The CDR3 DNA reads TGTGCCAGCAGTGACAGGGTCTACGAGCAGTACTTC. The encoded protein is CASSDRVYEQYF.

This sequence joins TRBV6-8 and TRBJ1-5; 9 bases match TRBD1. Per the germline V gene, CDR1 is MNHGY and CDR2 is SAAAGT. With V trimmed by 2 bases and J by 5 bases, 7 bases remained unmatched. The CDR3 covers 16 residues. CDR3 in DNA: TGTGCCAGCAGTTACCCACAGGGGGCCATAGATCAGCCCCAGCATTTT. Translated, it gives CASSYPQGAIDQPQHF.

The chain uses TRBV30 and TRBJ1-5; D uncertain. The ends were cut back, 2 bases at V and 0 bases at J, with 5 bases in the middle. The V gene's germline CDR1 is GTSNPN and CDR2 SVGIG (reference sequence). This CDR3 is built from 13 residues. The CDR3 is CAWSINSNQPQHF. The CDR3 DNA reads TGTGCCTGGAGTATAAATAGCAATCAGCCCCAGCATTTT.

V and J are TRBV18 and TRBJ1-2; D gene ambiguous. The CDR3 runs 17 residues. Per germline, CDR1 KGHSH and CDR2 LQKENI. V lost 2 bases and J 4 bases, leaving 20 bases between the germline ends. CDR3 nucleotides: TGTGCCAGCTCACCATCTACAGAATACTTAGCGGGCTATGGCTACACCTTC. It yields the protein CASSPSTEYLAGYGYTF. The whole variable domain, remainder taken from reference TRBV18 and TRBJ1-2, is NAGVMQNPRHLVRRRGQEARLRCSPMKGHSHVYWYRQLPEEGLKFMVYLQKENIIDESGMPKERFSAEFPKEGPSILRIQQVVRGDSAAYFCASSPSTEYLAGYGYTFGSGTRLTVV.

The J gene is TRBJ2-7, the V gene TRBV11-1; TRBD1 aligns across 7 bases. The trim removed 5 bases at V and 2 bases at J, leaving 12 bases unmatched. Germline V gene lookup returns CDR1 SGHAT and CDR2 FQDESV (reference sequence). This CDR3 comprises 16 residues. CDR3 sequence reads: CASSPPGQFDTYEQYF. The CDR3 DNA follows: TGTGCCAGCAGCCCCCCGGGACAGTTCGATACCTACGAGCAGTACTTC.

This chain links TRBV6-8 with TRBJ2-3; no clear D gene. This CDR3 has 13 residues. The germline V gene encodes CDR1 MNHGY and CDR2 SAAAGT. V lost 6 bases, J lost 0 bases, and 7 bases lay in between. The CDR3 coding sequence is TGTGCCAGCAGGCCCACTAGCACAGATACGCAGTATTTT. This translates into CASRPTSTDTQYF.